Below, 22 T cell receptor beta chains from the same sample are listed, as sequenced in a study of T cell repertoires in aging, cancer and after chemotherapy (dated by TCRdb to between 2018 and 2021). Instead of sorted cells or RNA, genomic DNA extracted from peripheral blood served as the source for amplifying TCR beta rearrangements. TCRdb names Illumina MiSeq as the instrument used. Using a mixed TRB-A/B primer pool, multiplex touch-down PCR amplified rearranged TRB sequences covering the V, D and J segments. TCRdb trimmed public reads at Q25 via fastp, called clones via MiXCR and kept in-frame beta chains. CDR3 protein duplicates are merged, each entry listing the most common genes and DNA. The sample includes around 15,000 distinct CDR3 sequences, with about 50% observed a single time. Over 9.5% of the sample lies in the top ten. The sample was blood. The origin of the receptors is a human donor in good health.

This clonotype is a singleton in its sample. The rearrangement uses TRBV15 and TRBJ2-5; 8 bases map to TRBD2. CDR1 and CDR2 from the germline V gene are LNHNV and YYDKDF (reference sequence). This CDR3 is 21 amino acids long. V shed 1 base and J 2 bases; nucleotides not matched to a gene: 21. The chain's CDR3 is CATSRANQGLLAEQRQETQYF. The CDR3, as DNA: TGTGCCACCAGCAGAGCGAATCAGGGACTACTAGCGGAGCAAAGGCAAGAGACCCAGTACTTC.

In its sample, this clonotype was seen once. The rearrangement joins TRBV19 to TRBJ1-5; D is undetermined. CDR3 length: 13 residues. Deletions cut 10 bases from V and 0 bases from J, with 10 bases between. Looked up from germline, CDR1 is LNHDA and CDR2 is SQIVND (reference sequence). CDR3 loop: CATTDYSNQPQHF. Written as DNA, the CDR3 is TGTGCCACCACGGATTATAGCAATCAGCCCCAGCATTTT. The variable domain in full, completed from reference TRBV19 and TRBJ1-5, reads DGGITQSPKYLFRKEGQNVTLSCEQNLNHDAMYWYRQDPGQGLRLIYYSQIVNDFQKGDIAEGYSVSREKKESFPLTVTSAQKNPTAFYLCATTDYSNQPQHFGDGTRLSIL.

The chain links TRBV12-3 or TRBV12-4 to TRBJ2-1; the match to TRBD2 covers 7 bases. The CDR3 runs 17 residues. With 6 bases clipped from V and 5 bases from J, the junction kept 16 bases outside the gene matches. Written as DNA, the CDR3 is TGTGCCAGCAGCCGAAGGTCCTCGGGAGGACGGGACAATGAGCAGTTCTTC. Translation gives CASSRRSSGGRDNEQFF.

CDR3 amino acids: CASSRGMETQYF. The CDR3 DNA sequence: TGTGCCAGCAGTCGGGGAATGGAGACCCAGTACTTC. The chain recombines TRBV25-1 with TRBJ2-5; TRBD2 is a possible D gene (5 bases). Germline-derived CDR1 and CDR2 are MGHDK and SYGVNS. This CDR3 spans 12 amino acids. Trimming removed 5 bases from V and 5 bases from J, with 9 bases in between.

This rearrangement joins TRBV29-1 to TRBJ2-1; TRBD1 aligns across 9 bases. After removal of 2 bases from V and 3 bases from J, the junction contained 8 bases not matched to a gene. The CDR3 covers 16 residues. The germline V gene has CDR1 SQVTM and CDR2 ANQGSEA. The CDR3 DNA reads TGCAGCGTTGAATCAAGCGCGACAGGGGGCTACAATGAGCAGTTCTTC. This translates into CSVESSATGGYNEQFF.

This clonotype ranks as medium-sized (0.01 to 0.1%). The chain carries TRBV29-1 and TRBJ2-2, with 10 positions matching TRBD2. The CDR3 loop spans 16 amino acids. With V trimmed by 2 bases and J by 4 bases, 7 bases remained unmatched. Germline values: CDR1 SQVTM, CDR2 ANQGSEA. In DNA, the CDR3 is TGCAGCGTTGAACCTAGCGGGAGTTTGGGCACCGGGGAGCTGTTTTTT. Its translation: CSVEPSGSLGTGELFF.

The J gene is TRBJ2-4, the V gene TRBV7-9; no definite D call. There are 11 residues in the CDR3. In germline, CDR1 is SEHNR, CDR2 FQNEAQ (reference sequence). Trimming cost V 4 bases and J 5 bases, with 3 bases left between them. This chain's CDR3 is CASSYENIQYF. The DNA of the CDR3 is TGTGCCAGCAGCTACGAAAACATTCAGTACTTC. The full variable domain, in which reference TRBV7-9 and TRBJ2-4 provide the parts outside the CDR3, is DTGVSQNPRHKITKRGQNVTFRCDPISEHNRLYWYRQTLGQGPEFLTYFQNEAQLEKSRLLSDRFSAERPKGSFSTLEIQRTEQGDSAMYLCASSYENIQYFGAGTRLSVL.

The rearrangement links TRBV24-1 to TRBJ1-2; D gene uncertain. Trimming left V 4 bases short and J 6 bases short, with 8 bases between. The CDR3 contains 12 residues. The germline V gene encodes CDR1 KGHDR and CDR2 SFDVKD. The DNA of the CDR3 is TGTGCCACCAGTGACCGCTGGGATGGCTACACCTTC. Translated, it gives CATSDRWDGYTF.

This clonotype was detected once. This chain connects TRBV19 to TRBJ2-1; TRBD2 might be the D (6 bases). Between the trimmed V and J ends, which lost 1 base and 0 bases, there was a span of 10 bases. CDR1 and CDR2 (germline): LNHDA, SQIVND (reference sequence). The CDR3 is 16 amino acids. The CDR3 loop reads CASSIGSGVSYNEQFF. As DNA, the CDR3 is TGTGCCAGTAGTATAGGGTCGGGGGTCTCCTACAATGAGCAGTTCTTC.

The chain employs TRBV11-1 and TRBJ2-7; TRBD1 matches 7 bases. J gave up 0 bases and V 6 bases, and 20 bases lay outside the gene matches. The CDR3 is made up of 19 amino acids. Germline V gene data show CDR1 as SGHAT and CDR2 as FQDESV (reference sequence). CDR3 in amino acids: CASSPEETGYFWGSYEQYF. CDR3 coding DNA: TGTGCCAGCAGTCCCGAGGAGACAGGGTACTTCTGGGGCTCCTACGAGCAGTACTTC. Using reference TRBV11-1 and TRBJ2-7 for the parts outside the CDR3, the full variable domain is EAEVAQSPRYKITEKSQAVAFWCDPISGHATLYWYRQILGQGPELLVQFQDESVVDDSQLPKDRFSAERLKGVDSTLKIQPAELGDSAMYLCASSPEETGYFWGSYEQYFGPGTRLTVT.

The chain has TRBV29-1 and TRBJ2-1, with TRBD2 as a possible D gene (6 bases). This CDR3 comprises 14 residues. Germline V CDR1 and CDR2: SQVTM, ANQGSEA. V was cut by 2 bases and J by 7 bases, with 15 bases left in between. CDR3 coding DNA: TGCAGCGTTGAAAGTCCGACTAGTACAAATGAGCAGTTCTTC. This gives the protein CSVESPTSTNEQFF.

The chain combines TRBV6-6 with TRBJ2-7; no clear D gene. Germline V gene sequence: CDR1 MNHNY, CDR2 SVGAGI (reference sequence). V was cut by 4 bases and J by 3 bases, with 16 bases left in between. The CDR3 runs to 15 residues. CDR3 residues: CASSSPDGIRYEQYF. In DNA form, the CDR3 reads TGTGCCAGCAGTTCTCCGGACGGAATTCGCTACGAGCAGTACTTC.

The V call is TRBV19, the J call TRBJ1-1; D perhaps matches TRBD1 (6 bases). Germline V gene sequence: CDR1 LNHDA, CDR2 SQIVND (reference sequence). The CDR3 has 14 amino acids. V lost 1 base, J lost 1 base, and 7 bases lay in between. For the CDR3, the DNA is TGTGCCAGTAGTATAGCAGGGGCGAACACTGAAGCTTTCTTT. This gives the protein CASSIAGANTEAFF.

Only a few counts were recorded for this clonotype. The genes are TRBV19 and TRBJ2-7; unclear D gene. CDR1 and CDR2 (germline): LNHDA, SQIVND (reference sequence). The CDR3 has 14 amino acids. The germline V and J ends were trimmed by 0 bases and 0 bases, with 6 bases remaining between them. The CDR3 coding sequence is TGTGCCAGTAGTATAGATCTGGCCTCCTACGAGCAGTACTTC. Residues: CASSIDLASYEQYF.

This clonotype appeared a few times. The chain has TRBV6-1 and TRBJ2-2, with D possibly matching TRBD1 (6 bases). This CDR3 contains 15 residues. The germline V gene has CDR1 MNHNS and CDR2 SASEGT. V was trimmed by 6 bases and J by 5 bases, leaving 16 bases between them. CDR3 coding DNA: TGTGCCAGCAGCGTGATAGGGCAGGGGACCGGGGAGCTGTTTTTT. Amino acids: CASSVIGQGTGELFF.

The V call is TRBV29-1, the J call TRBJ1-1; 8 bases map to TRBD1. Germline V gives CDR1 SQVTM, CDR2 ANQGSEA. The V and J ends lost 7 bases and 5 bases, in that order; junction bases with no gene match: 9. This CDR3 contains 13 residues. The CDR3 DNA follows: TGCAGCGGCCGGACAGGGAGGGGGACTGAAGCTTTCTTT. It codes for CSGRTGRGTEAFF.

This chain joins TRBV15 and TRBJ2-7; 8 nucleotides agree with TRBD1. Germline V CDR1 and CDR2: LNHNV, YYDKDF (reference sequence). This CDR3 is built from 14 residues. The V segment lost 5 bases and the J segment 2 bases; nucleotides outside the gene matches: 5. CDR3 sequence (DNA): TGTGCCACCAGCGTACGGACAGGGCCCTACGAGCAGTACTTC. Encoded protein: CATSVRTGPYEQYF.

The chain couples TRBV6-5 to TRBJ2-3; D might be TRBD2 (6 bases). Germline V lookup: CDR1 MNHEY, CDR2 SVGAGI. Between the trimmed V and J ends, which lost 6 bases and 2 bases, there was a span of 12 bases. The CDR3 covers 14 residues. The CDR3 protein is CASSLGGNTDTQYF. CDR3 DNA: TGTGCCAGCAGCTTAGGAGGGAACACAGATACGCAGTATTTT.

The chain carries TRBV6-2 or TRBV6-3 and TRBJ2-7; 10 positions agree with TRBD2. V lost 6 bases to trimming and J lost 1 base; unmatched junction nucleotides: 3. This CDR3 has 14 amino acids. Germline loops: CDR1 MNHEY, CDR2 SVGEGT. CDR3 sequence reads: CASRLAGGSYEQYF. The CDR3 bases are TGTGCCAGCAGATTAGCGGGAGGTTCCTACGAGCAGTACTTC.

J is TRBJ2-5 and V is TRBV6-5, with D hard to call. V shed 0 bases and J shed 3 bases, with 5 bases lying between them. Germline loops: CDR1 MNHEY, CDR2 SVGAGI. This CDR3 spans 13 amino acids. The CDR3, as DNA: TGTGCCAGCAGTTACTCGCAGGAAGAGACCCAGTACTTC. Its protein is CASSYSQEETQYF.

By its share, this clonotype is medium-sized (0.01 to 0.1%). This CDR3 is CASTWTSGSYNEQFF. The CDR3 nucleotides are TGTGCCAGTACTTGGACTAGCGGGTCCTACAATGAGCAGTTCTTC. The chain has TRBV6-1 and TRBJ2-1; 11 bases agree with TRBD2. Per the germline V gene, CDR1 is MNHNS and CDR2 is SASEGT. V was clipped by 9 bases and J by 1 base; unmatched bases: 5. This CDR3 is built from 15 residues.

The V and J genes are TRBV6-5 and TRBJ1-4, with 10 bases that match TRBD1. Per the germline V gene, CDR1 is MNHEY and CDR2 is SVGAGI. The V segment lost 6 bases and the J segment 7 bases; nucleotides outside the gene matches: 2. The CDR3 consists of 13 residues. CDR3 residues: CASRRQGAEKLFF. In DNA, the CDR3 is TGTGCCAGCAGACGACAGGGGGCTGAAAAACTGTTTTTT.